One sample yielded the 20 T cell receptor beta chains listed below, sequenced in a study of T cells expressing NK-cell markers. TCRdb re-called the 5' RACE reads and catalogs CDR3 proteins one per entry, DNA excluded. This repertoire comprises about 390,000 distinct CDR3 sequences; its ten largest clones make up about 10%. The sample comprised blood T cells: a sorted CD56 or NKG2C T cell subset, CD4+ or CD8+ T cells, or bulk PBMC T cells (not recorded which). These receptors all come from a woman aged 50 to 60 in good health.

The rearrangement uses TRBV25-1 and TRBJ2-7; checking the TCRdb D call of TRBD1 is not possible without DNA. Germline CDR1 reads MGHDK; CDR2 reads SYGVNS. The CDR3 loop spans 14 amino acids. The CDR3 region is CASSEPTLRGEQYF.

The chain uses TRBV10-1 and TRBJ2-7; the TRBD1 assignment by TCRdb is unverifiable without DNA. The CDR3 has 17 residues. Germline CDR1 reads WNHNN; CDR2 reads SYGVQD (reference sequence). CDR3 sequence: CASSAADGGLGSYEQYF.

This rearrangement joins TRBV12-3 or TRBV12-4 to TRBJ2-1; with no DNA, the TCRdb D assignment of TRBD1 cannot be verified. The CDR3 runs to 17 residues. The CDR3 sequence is CASSLYRGQGGYNEQFF.

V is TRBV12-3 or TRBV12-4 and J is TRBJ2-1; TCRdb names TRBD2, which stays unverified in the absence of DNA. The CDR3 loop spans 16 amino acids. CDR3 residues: CASAQNPSGRAYEQFF.

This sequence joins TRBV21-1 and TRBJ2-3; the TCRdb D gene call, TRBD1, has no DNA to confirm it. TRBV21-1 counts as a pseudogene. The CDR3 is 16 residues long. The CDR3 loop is CASSPGTVSSTDTQYF.

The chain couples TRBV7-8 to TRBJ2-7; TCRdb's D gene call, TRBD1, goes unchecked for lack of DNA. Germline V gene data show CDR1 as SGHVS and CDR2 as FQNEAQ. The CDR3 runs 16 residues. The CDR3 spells CASSLLAGTGEGEQYF. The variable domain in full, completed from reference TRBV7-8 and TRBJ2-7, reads GAGVSQSPRYKVAKRGQDVALRCDPISGHVSLFWYQQALGQGPEFLTYFQNEAQLDKSGLPSDRFFAERPEGSVSTLKIQRTQQEDSAVYLCASSLLAGTGEGEQYFGPGTRLTVT.

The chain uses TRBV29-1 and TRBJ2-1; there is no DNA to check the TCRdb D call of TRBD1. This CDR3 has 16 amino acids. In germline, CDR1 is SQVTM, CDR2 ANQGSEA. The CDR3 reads CSVGQTDQSSYNEQFF.

CDR3 protein: CSASPRLAGGSSSYNEQFF. The chain carries TRBV20-1 and TRBJ2-1; lacking DNA, the TRBD2 call made by TCRdb goes unchecked. Germline CDR1 DFQATT, CDR2 SNEGSKA (reference sequence). The CDR3 runs 19 residues.

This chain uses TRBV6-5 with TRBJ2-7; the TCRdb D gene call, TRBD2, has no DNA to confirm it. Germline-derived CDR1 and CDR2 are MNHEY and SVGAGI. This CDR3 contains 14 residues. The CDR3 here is CASSYSGPTYEQYF.

CDR3: CASSESAGGYGYTF. The V gene is TRBV6-1, the J gene TRBJ1-2. The CDR3 runs to 14 residues. Germline V gene sequence: CDR1 MNHNS, CDR2 SASEGT.

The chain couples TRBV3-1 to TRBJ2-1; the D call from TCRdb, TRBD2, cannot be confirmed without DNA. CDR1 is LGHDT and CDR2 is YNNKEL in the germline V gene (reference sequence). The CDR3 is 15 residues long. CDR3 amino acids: CASSPTLAPRNEQFF.

The CDR3 here is CASSLLAIGEQFF. V gene TRBV11-3 combines with J gene TRBJ2-1; TCRdb gives TRBD2 as the D gene, but with no DNA this cannot be confirmed. CDR3 length: 13 amino acids. Germline assignment: CDR1 SGHNT and CDR2 YENEEA.

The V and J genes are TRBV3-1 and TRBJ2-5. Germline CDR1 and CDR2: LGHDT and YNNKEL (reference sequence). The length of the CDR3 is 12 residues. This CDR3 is CASSDTYEAQYF.

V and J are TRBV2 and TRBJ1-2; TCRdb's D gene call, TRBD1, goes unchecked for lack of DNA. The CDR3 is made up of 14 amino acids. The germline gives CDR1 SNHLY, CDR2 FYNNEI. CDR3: CASRETEANYGYTF.

CDR3 in amino acids: CAISLTGKGEKLFF. The V gene is TRBV10-3, the J gene TRBJ1-4; the TCRdb call, TRBD1, lacks DNA for checking. The length of the CDR3 is 14 residues. Germline V gene data show CDR1 as ENHRY and CDR2 as SYGVKD.

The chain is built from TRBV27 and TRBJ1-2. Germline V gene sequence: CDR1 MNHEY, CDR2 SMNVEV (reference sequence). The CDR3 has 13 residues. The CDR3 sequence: CASRHGTRGGYTF.

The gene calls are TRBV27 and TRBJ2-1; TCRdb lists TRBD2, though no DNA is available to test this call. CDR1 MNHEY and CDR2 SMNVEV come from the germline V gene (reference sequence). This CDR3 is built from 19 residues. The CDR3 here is CASSLRSLAGEVSYNEQFF.

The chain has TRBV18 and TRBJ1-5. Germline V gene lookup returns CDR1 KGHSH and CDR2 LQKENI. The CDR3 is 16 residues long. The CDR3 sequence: CASSPLGEGSNQPQHF.

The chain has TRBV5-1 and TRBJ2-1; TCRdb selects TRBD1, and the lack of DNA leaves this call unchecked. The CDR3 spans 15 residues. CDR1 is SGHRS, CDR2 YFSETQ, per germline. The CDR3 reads CASSPGRGSYNEQFF. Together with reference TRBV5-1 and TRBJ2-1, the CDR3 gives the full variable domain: KAGVTQTPRYLIKTRGQQVTLSCSPISGHRSVSWYQQTPGQGLQFLFEYFSETQRNKGNFPGRFSGRQFSNSRSEMNVSTLELGDSALYLCASSPGRGSYNEQFFGPGTRLTVL.

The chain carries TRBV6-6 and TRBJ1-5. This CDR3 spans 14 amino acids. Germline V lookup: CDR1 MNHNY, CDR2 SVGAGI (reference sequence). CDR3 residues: CASSPPAYTGLQHF.